This is a list of T cell receptor beta chains from one sample in a study of vaccination and CD4 T cells after COVID-19. Antigen specificity for these receptors is unknown. TCRdb ran MiXCR on the PCR reads and lists one entry per CDR3 protein. The sample records 10,000 to 15,000 distinct CDR3 sequences, 50% to 75% being singletons. Sequences were obtained from CD4+ T cells from blood, cultured in vitro. These receptor sequences come from a human donor who had recovered from COVID-19. Both conserved end residues are part of each CDR3. D genes are given only for firm matches. Expanded clones are given a class, and other clones once, few, many or no size at all.

clone_size	cdr3_length	v_call	j_call	d_call	cdr3_aa	cdr3_nt
few	13	TRBV19	TRBJ2-7	TRBD2	CASSPGLVDEQYF	TGTGCCAGTAGTCCGGGACTAGTCGACGAGCAGTACTTC
-	13	TRBV27	TRBJ2-4	-	CASSLRGSYIQYF	TGTGCCAGCAGTTTGAGGGGGTCTTACATTCAGTACTTC
-	12	TRBV6-1	TRBJ1-5	-	CASSEANQPQHF	TGTGCCAGCAGTGAAGCCAATCAGCCCCAGCATTTT
-	16	TRBV15	TRBJ2-1	TRBD1	CATSRGFRTGDNEQFF	TGTGCCACCAGCAGAGGTTTTCGGACAGGGGACAATGAGCAGTTCTTC
-	18	TRBV7-9	TRBJ2-1	-	CASSLGGGFGGLYNEQFF	TGTGCCAGCAGCTTAGGAGGAGGATTTGGCGGGCTGTACAATGAGCAGTTCTTC
-	14	TRBV20-1	TRBJ1-1	-	CSALRVRGATEAFF	TGCAGTGCTCTCAGGGTACGGGGCGCCACTGAAGCTTTCTTT
-	14	TRBV7-9	TRBJ2-7	-	CASSNRTVSYEQYF	TGTGCCAGCAGCAATCGGACCGTCTCCTACGAGCAGTACTTC
-	17	TRBV7-9	TRBJ2-5	TRBD1	CASSLDQGTGSGETQYF	TGCGCCAGCAGCTTGGACCAAGGGACAGGCTCGGGGGAGACCCAGTACTTC
-	15	TRBV6-2/TRBV6-3	TRBJ1-4	-	CASSYFEGHGKKLFF	TGTGCCAGCAGTTACTTTGAAGGACACGGGAAAAAACTGTTTTTT
-	13	TRBV15	TRBJ1-2	-	CATSRVGSYGYTF	TGTGCCACCAGCAGAGTGGGATCTTATGGCTACACCTTC
few	16	TRBV20-1	TRBJ1-5	-	CSARDLRHPSYQPQHF	TGCAGTGCTAGAGATCTTCGACACCCGTCCTATCAGCCCCAGCATTTT
-	14	TRBV29-1	TRBJ2-5	-	CSVDGGPLQETQYF	TGCAGCGTTGATGGGGGGCCGCTCCAAGAGACCCAGTACTTC
few	13	TRBV20-1	TRBJ1-3	TRBD1	CSAPRGRGNTIYF	TGCAGTGCTCCAAGGGGGCGCGGAAACACCATATATTTT
-	14	TRBV6-2/TRBV6-3	TRBJ2-7	-	CASSQQGAIYEQYF	TGTGCCAGCAGTCAACAGGGTGCAATCTACGAGCAGTACTTC
large	13	TRBV28	TRBJ2-7	-	CASRISGSYEQYF	TGTGCCAGCAGAATCTCCGGCTCCTACGAGCAGTACTTC
-	14	TRBV7-3	TRBJ1-2	TRBD1	CASSPRQGASGYTF	TGTGCCAGCAGCCCTCGACAGGGGGCGAGTGGCTACACCTTC
-	14	TRBV6-2/TRBV6-3	TRBJ2-7	-	CASSDDWEFYEQYF	TGTGCCAGCAGCGACGACTGGGAGTTCTACGAGCAGTACTTC
few	12	TRBV20-1	TRBJ2-3	-	CSAPDNTDTQYF	TGCAGTGCTCCGGACAACACAGATACGCAGTATTTT
once	13	TRBV20-1	TRBJ1-4	TRBD1	CSARGGAREKLFF	TGCAGTGCCAGGGGGGGGGCCCGTGAAAAACTGTTTTTT
-	16	TRBV2	TRBJ2-5	TRBD1	CASSEARGTVQETQYF	TGTGCCAGCAGTGAAGCCAGGGGGACAGTGCAAGAGACCCAGTACTTC
-	13	TRBV2	TRBJ2-3	-	CASRDQRTDTQYF	TGTGCCAGCAGGGACCAACGCACAGATACGCAGTATTTT
-	16	TRBV19	TRBJ2-3	TRBD1	CASSAIQGVSTDTQYF	TGTGCCAGTAGTGCGATACAGGGGGTAAGCACAGATACGCAGTATTTT
-	14	TRBV25-1	TRBJ2-2	-	CASTRQGLTGELFF	TGTGCCAGCACGCGGCAGGGGTTGACCGGGGAGCTGTTTTTT